This passage covers 32 T cell receptor beta chains from one sample sequenced in a study of blood T cell repertoires in COVID-19. Profiling relied on immunoSEQ multiplex PCR, and the TCRdb table lists in-frame clones only, not all of them. The sample includes some 95,000 clones, around 93% of them seen just once. Sequencing was done on a sample of peripheral blood. Every receptor here comes from a human donor with active COVID-19. The donor label of this sample is uncertain.

CDR3 protein: CASSLVSGAYYEQYF. The CDR3 region has the DNA TGTGCCAGCAGCTTGGTTAGTGGAGCTTACTACGAGCAGTACTTC. The chain has TRBV5-5 and TRBJ2-7; D gene unclear. In germline, CDR1 is SGHKS, CDR2 YYEKEE (reference sequence). V was trimmed by 0 bases and J by 3 bases, leaving 13 bases between them. The CDR3 spans 15 residues.

The rearrangement links TRBV3-1 (or the pseudogene TRBV3-2) to TRBJ2-7, with 10 bases aligning to TRBD2. Germline loops: CDR1 LGHDT, CDR2 YNNKEL (reference sequence). The CDR3 is made up of 18 amino acids. J lost 0 bases, V lost 1 base, and 9 bases had no gene match. CDR3 in DNA: TGTGCCAGCAGCCAAGCGTCTAGCGGGGGCCGTAGCTCCTACGAGCAGTACTTC. This gives the protein CASSQASSGGRSSYEQYF.

The V and J genes are TRBV27 and TRBJ1-2; perhaps TRBD1 as D (5 bases). Germline-derived CDR1 and CDR2 are MNHEY and SMNVEV (reference sequence). This CDR3 is built from 14 residues. Deletions cut 5 bases from V and 0 bases from J, with 10 bases between. CDR3 region: CASSRDSSNYGYTF. CDR3 DNA: TGTGCCAGCAGTAGAGACAGTTCTAACTATGGCTACACCTTC.

J is TRBJ2-7 and V is TRBV11-2; TRBD1 matches at 9 bases. V shed 5 bases and J 2 bases; nucleotides not matched to a gene: 4. CDR3 length equals 14 residues. Germline CDR1 and CDR2: SGHAT and FQNNGV. CDR3 residues: CASSLGQGPYEQYF. CDR3 coding DNA: TGTGCCAGCAGCCTGGGACAGGGCCCCTACGAGCAGTACTTC.

This chain connects TRBV6-1 to TRBJ2-2, with TRBD2 matching 10 bases. CDR3 size: 18 residues. CDR1 is MNHNS and CDR2 is SASEGT in the germline V gene. Trimming cost V 1 base and J 2 bases; bases outside gene matches: 7. The DNA for the CDR3 is TGTGCCAGCAGTGAAGTTGTAGCGGGGGGAGGAAACACCGGGGAGCTGTTTTTT. Amino acid sequence: CASSEVVAGGGNTGELFF.

This chain links TRBV3-1 (or the pseudogene TRBV3-2) with TRBJ2-2; 10 bases agree with TRBD1. Trimming removed 1 base from V and 4 bases from J; junction bases left unmatched: 3. Germline V lookup: CDR1 LGHDT, CDR2 YNNKEL (reference sequence). CDR3 length: 16 amino acids. In DNA, the CDR3 is TGTGCCAGCAGCCAAGCCGGGACAGGGGCCACCGGGGAGCTGTTTTTT. This sequence encodes CASSQAGTGATGELFF.

The chain has TRBV3-1 (or the pseudogene TRBV3-2) and TRBJ2-1, with no clear D. Per the germline V gene, CDR1 is LGHDT and CDR2 is YNNKEL (reference sequence). This CDR3 spans 14 amino acids. Trimming took off 0 bases at V and 5 bases at J, with 8 bases between the two ends. As DNA, the CDR3 is TGTGCCAGCAGCCAAGATGGTGGAGACAATGAGCAGTTCTTC. Residues: CASSQDGGDNEQFF.

The genes are TRBV28 and TRBJ1-5, with 7 nucleotides matching TRBD1. Germline V gene sequence: CDR1 MDHEN, CDR2 SYDVKM. The V and J ends lost 7 bases and 4 bases, in that order; junction bases with no gene match: 7. The CDR3 loop spans 14 amino acids. CDR3 DNA: TGTGCCAGCACGACCGACAGGGTAAATCAGCCCCAGCATTTT. Protein: CASTTDRVNQPQHF.

The chain links TRBV10-3 to TRBJ2-2; 7 nucleotides align to TRBD1. The CDR3 is 18 residues long. Germline V lookup: CDR1 ENHRY, CDR2 SYGVKD. The V gene end was trimmed by 3 bases and the J gene end by 2 bases; junction bases not matched to a gene: 12. The CDR3 bases are TGTGCCATCAGTGAACAGGGGATCGACCTTCCTAACACCGGGGAGCTGTTTTTT. Amino acids: CAISEQGIDLPNTGELFF.

The gene calls are TRBV6-5 and TRBJ1-1; possible D gene TRBD1, 6 bases. The V gene's germline CDR1 is MNHEY and CDR2 SVGAGI. V dropped 4 bases and J dropped 4 bases, with 13 bases sitting between them. The CDR3 is 14 residues long. Here the CDR3 reads CASSSPRGSTEAFF. The CDR3 region has the DNA TGTGCCAGCAGTTCCCCGAGGGGGAGCACTGAAGCTTTCTTT.

V and J are TRBV4-2 and TRBJ2-1, with D perhaps TRBD1 (5 bases). Germline V gene data show CDR1 as LGHNA and CDR2 as YNFKEQ. Trimming stripped 0 bases from V and 5 bases from J, with 8 bases between. The CDR3 spans 14 residues. In nucleotides, the CDR3 is TGTGCCAGCAGCCAAGATTTAGGGGACAATGAGCAGTTCTTC. Residues: CASSQDLGDNEQFF.

This chain joins TRBV28 and TRBJ2-2; D possibly corresponds to TRBD1 (5 bases). V was cut by 7 bases and J by 0 bases, with 9 bases left in between. Germline V gene sequence: CDR1 MDHEN, CDR2 SYDVKM. The CDR3 runs to 14 residues. The CDR3 protein is CASKRQPNTGELFF. The DNA of the CDR3 is TGTGCCAGCAAAAGACAGCCGAACACCGGGGAGCTGTTTTTT.

The V and J genes are TRBV6-1 and TRBJ1-5; unclear D gene. This CDR3 comprises 13 residues. Germline-derived CDR1 and CDR2 are MNHNS and SASEGT. V lost 3 bases to trimming and J lost 0 bases, with 3 bases between them. The CDR3 DNA follows: TGTGCCAGCAGTGACAGTAGCAATCAGCCCCAGCATTTT. This translates into CASSDSSNQPQHF.

The rearrangement joins TRBV28 to TRBJ2-7, with TRBD2 identical over 9 bases. Germline V gene data show CDR1 as MDHEN and CDR2 as SYDVKM. V trimming: 10 bases; J trimming: 3 bases; junction bases outside the gene matches: 10. The CDR3 covers 14 residues. CDR3 DNA sequence: TGTGCCACCGTAAACAGACTAGCGGACTACGAGCAGTACTTC. Translated: CATVNRLADYEQYF.

The V and J genes are TRBV24-1 and TRBJ2-1; D may be TRBD1 (5 bases). The CDR3 length is 16 residues. Germline V gene data show CDR1 as KGHDR and CDR2 as SFDVKD. The V end was cut by 4 bases, the J end by 1 base, with 13 bases between. The CDR3 here is CATSETQGGSYNEQFF. CDR3 coding DNA: TGTGCCACCAGTGAAACGCAGGGTGGATCCTACAATGAGCAGTTCTTC.

This chain joins TRBV3-1 (or the pseudogene TRBV3-2) and TRBJ2-3; D might be TRBD2 (5 bases). The CDR3 has 15 amino acids. Germline V lookup: CDR1 LGHDT, CDR2 YNNKEL (reference sequence). V was shortened by 4 bases and J by 0 bases, with 11 bases between the two germline ends. The CDR3 sequence is CASSRGLESTDTQYF. CDR3 nucleotide sequence: TGTGCCAGCAGCCGCGGACTGGAGAGCACAGATACGCAGTATTTT.

The V and J genes are TRBV6-5 and TRBJ2-3; perhaps TRBD2 as D (6 bases). The CDR3 sequence is 15 residues long. Germline CDR1 reads MNHEY; CDR2 reads SVGAGI. V was cut by 6 bases and J by 4 bases, with 17 bases left in between. The CDR3: CASSPGTLKADTQYF. CDR3 coding DNA: TGTGCCAGCAGCCCCGGGACTTTAAAGGCAGATACGCAGTATTTT.

This clone was detected once. V is TRBV2 and J is TRBJ1-6; D uncertain. The CDR3 is 15 amino acids. Deletions cut 7 bases from V and 6 bases from J, with 16 bases between. The germline gives CDR1 SNHLY, CDR2 FYNNEI. This CDR3 is CASTLEVTFNSPLHF. In DNA form, the CDR3 reads TGTGCCAGCACTCTAGAAGTGACTTTTAATTCACCCCTCCACTTT.

The chain combines TRBV18 with TRBJ2-5; 10 bases fit TRBD1. The CDR3 spans 17 residues. V lost 2 bases to trimming and J lost 5 bases; unmatched junction nucleotides: 11. Germline V gene data show CDR1 as KGHSH and CDR2 as LQKENI. CDR3 bases: TGTGCCAGCTCACCATCCGGGACAGGGGATGGGGCGGAGACCCAGTACTTC. It specifies CASSPSGTGDGAETQYF.

The chain recombines TRBV12-5 with TRBJ1-5; D may be TRBD1 (5 bases). V lost 7 bases, J lost 5 bases, and 27 bases lay in between. Germline V gene data show CDR1 as LGHNT and CDR2 as FRNRAP. This CDR3 is built from 18 residues. The DNA of the CDR3 is TGTGCTAGTGTCTGCTGGGGGGGACGATCCCGACCGGATCAGCCCCAGCATTTT. It yields the protein CASVCWGGRSRPDQPQHF.

This clone appeared a single time. The CDR3 spells CASSPPGTRGGTDTQYF. The DNA of the CDR3 is TGTGCCAGCAGCCCACCGGGGACGCGGGGAGGGACAGATACGCAGTATTTT. The genes are TRBV3-1 (or the pseudogene TRBV3-2) and TRBJ2-3, with 7 nucleotides matching TRBD2. CDR1 is LGHDT, CDR2 YNNKEL, per germline (reference sequence). V lost 4 bases to trimming and J lost 3 bases; unmatched junction nucleotides: 13. The CDR3 runs 17 residues.

The rearrangement uses TRBV5-1 and TRBJ1-1, with a weak D call TRBD1 (6 bases). V lost 0 bases, J lost 5 bases, and 14 bases lay in between. Germline V gives CDR1 SGHRS, CDR2 YFSETQ. The CDR3 is made up of 15 amino acids. The DNA of the CDR3 is TGCGCCAGCAGCTTGGAACAAGGGCAGGGGACTGAAGCTTTCTTT. Its protein product is CASSLEQGQGTEAFF.

CDR3 in amino acids: CATSDATGGVDQPQHF. Here the CDR3 DNA reads TGTGCCACCAGTGATGCGACAGGGGGCGTCGATCAGCCCCAGCATTTT. V usage is TRBV24-1 and J usage is TRBJ1-5; 10 bases agree with TRBD1. This CDR3 region has 16 residues. Germline V lookup: CDR1 KGHDR, CDR2 SFDVKD. The V and J ends lost 3 bases and 5 bases, in that order; junction bases with no gene match: 6.

V and J are TRBV9 and TRBJ2-2; 10 nucleotides match TRBD1. CDR3 length: 16 amino acids. V shed 2 bases and J 5 bases; nucleotides not matched to a gene: 6. In germline, CDR1 is SGDLS, CDR2 YYNGEE. CDR3 bases: TGTGCCAGCAGCGTTCGAGGGACAGGGGAAACCGGGGAGCTGTTTTTT. This gives the protein CASSVRGTGETGELFF.

Only one count was recorded for this clone. The gene calls are TRBV5-1 and TRBJ2-3; no firm D call. Between the trimmed V and J ends, which lost 0 bases and 0 bases, there was a span of 11 bases. Germline-derived CDR1 and CDR2 are SGHRS and YFSETQ. The CDR3 is 16 amino acids. CDR3 amino acids: CASSLGSVASTDTQYF. The DNA for the CDR3 is TGCGCCAGCAGCTTGGGATCAGTTGCTAGCACAGATACGCAGTATTTT.

The chain recombines TRBV9 with TRBJ2-2; TRBD1 agrees at 8 bases. Losses at the gene ends were 7 bases for V and 6 bases for J; bases not matched to a gene: 5. This CDR3 spans 13 amino acids. From germline, CDR1 is SGDLS and CDR2 YYNGEE. In nucleotides, the CDR3 is TGTGCCAGCGGGACAGGACTCCCCGGGGAGCTGTTTTTT. Protein sequence: CASGTGLPGELFF.

The chain combines TRBV11-2 with TRBJ2-5; possibly TRBD1 for D (5 bases). This CDR3 is 16 amino acids long. CDR1 and CDR2 (germline): SGHAT, FQNNGV. V was cut by 2 bases and J by 1 base, with 14 bases left in between. In nucleotides, the CDR3 is TGTGCCAGCAGCTTACCAGGGCGGATTATCCAAGAGACCCAGTACTTC. This sequence encodes CASSLPGRIIQETQYF.

The chain links TRBV5-8 to TRBJ2-1; 16 bases are a match to TRBD2. This CDR3 is built from 18 residues. The ends lost 3 bases at V and 4 bases at J; junction bases unmatched: 7. Germline CDR1 SGHTS, CDR2 YDEGEE. The CDR3 DNA reads as TGTGCCAGCAGCTCGATGGGACTAGCGGGGGGGGCGTACAATGAGCAGTTCTTC. It specifies CASSSMGLAGGAYNEQFF.

The V gene is TRBV3-1 (or the pseudogene TRBV3-2), the J gene TRBJ2-7, with D perhaps matching TRBD2 (5 bases). Germline loops: CDR1 LGHDT, CDR2 YNNKEL (reference sequence). CDR3 length: 14 residues. Between the trimmed V and J ends, which lost 1 base and 2 bases, there was a span of 9 bases. The CDR3 reads CASSQAEGPYEQYF. DNA for the CDR3: TGTGCCAGCAGCCAAGCAGAGGGTCCCTACGAGCAGTACTTC.

The gene calls are TRBV25-1 and TRBJ2-2, with no clear D. Deletions cut 1 base from V and 6 bases from J, with 15 bases between. The CDR3 sequence is 16 residues long. Per the germline V gene, CDR1 is MGHDK and CDR2 is SYGVNS. For the CDR3, the DNA is TGTGCCAGCAGTGAATTAGAGGAGAGCAACGCCGGGGAGCTGTTTTTT. The encoded protein is CASSELEESNAGELFF.

This chain uses TRBV5-4 with TRBJ2-1; 12 positions agree with TRBD2. The CDR3 loop spans 15 amino acids. In germline, CDR1 is SGHNT, CDR2 YYREEE (reference sequence). Trimming cost V 5 bases and J 7 bases; bases outside gene matches: 7. The CDR3 coding sequence is TGTGCCAGCAGTCTAACTAGCGGGGGGAGGAATGAGCAGTTCTTC. The encoded protein is CASSLTSGGRNEQFF.

The chain uses TRBV18 and TRBJ2-2, with TRBD2 identical over 11 bases. Germline V gene data show CDR1 as KGHSH and CDR2 as LQKENI. With V trimmed by 2 bases and J by 1 base, 3 bases remained unmatched. The CDR3 has 17 amino acids. The DNA of the CDR3 is TGTGCCAGCTCACCAGAACTAGCGGGGGTGAACACCGGGGAGCTGTTTTTT. Translated: CASSPELAGVNTGELFF. The complete variable domain, with remaining parts taken from reference TRBV18 and TRBJ2-2, reads NAGVMQNPRHLVRRRGQEARLRCSPMKGHSHVYWYRQLPEEGLKFMVYLQKENIIDESGMPKERFSAEFPKEGPSILRIQQVVRGDSAAYFCASSPELAGVNTGELFFGEGSRLTVL.